The clone carrying this T cell receptor (beta chain) was detected only a few times. Two negative PCRs, clearance, or symptom resolution had been documented for recovered Cohort 3 donors. The repertoire was sequenced with immunoSEQ multiplex PCR; TCRdb's copy has only in-frame clones and lacks some. The table lists roughly 500,000 clones, approximately 88% of them singletons, with approximately 1.8% in the top ten. The entry originates in a study of blood T cell repertoires in COVID-19. Specimen: PBMCs or T cells enriched from blood (not recorded which). The clonotype comes from a woman between 35 and 50 years old who had recovered from COVID-19.

CDR3 in DNA: TGTGCCAGCAGTCGACAGGGGGAAGACTATGGCTACACCTTC. Residues: CASSRQGEDYGYTF. The chain links TRBV27 to TRBJ1-2, with 9 bases identical to TRBD1. Per germline, CDR1 MNHEY and CDR2 SMNVEV (reference sequence). The CDR3 is made up of 14 amino acids. V lost 5 bases to trimming and J lost 3 bases; unmatched junction nucleotides: 4.